This passage covers 18 T cell receptor beta chains from one sample sequenced in a study of cytomegalovirus exposure and HLA in healthy donors. The primer mix had 60 Vbeta and 13 Jbeta primers. Clones were read by immunoSEQ multiplex PCR, and TCRdb kept only the in-frame ones, dropping some. The data hold approximately 150,000 clones, with 66% observed a single time. Sequenced material: PBMCs. These receptors all come from a woman between 55 and 75 years old in good health and CMV-seronegative.

The genes are TRBV19 and TRBJ2-1, with D unclear. Germline V gene data show CDR1 as LNHDA and CDR2 as SQIVND (reference sequence). The length of the CDR3 is 16 residues. Trimming removed 5 bases at V and 0 bases at J, with 14 bases between. The CDR3 nucleotides read TGTGCCAGTAGTTCCCATGTACAAAGCTCCTACAATGAGCAGTTCTTC. Its protein is CASSSHVQSSYNEQFF. Combining the CDR3 with reference TRBV19 and TRBJ2-1 gives the whole variable domain DGGITQSPKYLFRKEGQNVTLSCEQNLNHDAMYWYRQDPGQGLRLIYYSQIVNDFQKGDIAEGYSVSREKKESFPLTVTSAQKNPTAFYLCASSSHVQSSYNEQFFGPGTRLTVL.

This chain connects TRBV7-3 to TRBJ1-4, with a possible D match to TRBD1 (5 bases). V was cut by 3 bases and J by 7 bases, with 18 bases left in between. The germline V gene has CDR1 SGHTA and CDR2 FQGTGA. The CDR3 is made up of 16 amino acids. CDR3 DNA sequence: TGTGCCAGCAGCTTCCCCGGAGGGGCGGCACTTGAAAAACTGTTTTTT. Translation gives CASSFPGGAALEKLFF.

The CDR3 loop reads CASSRLPGQGFDTGELFF. The CDR3 DNA sequence: TGTGCCAGCAGCAGGCTACCGGGACAGGGATTTGACACCGGGGAGCTGTTTTTT. V usage is TRBV5-4 and J usage is TRBJ2-2, with 9 bases identical to TRBD1. CDR1 and CDR2 from the germline V gene are SGHNT and YYREEE (reference sequence). Germline trimming cut 4 bases from V and 3 bases from J; bases unmatched to any gene: 13. CDR3 length equals 18 residues.

The chain carries TRBV5-4 and TRBJ1-1, with TRBD1 as a possible D gene (5 bases). This CDR3 comprises 14 residues. Germline V gene sequence: CDR1 SGHNT, CDR2 YYREEE (reference sequence). Trimming took 0 bases from V and 5 from J, leaving 11 bases between them. For the CDR3, the DNA is TGTGCCAGCAGCTTGGTGGCAGGGAATACTGAAGCTTTCTTT. This translates into CASSLVAGNTEAFF.

The V and J genes are TRBV19 and TRBJ2-1, with a weak D call TRBD2 (6 bases). Germline V gene lookup returns CDR1 LNHDA and CDR2 SQIVND (reference sequence). The ends were cut back, 3 bases at V and 5 bases at J, with 11 bases in the middle. The CDR3 length is 14 residues. CDR3 residues: CASSMRREDNEQFF. CDR3 sequence (DNA): TGTGCCAGTAGTATGCGCAGGGAGGACAATGAGCAGTTCTTC.

In this sample, this clone turned up a few times. The chain recombines TRBV28 with TRBJ2-5, with 10 positions matching TRBD2. The closer fit of TRBJ2-7 to the DNA end suggests the J call may be wrong. CDR1 and CDR2 (germline): MDHEN, SYDVKM. The CDR3 has 15 amino acids. CDR3 coding DNA: TGTGCCAGCAGATCCCGGACTAGCGGAAACTACGAGCAGTACTTC. This codes for CASRSRTSGNYEQYF.

The chain joins TRBV21-1 to TRBJ2-3; the table calls TRBD2, which could not be checked here. TRBV21-1 is marked as a pseudogene. The CDR3 totals 19 residues. The CDR3 protein is CASSKALASGRVSTDTQYF. The DNA of the CDR3 is TGTGCCAGCAGCAAAGCGCTGGCTAGCGGGAGGGTTTCAACAGATACGCAGTATTTT.

In DNA form, the CDR3 reads TGTGCCAGCAGCCCCAGCGGGAGAGGGGGGAGCGAGCAGTACTTC. Amino acid sequence: CASSPSGRGGSEQYF. The V and J genes are TRBV9 and TRBJ2-7, with 8 bases identical to TRBD2. Germline CDR1 and CDR2: SGDLS and YYNGEE. The CDR3 runs 15 residues. V trimming: 4 bases; J trimming: 6 bases; junction bases outside the gene matches: 12.

This chain joins TRBV7-2 and TRBJ2-5; D unclear. CDR3 length equals 13 residues. Trimming left V 0 bases short and J 5 bases short, with 7 bases between. Germline V gives CDR1 SGHTA, CDR2 FQGNSA. CDR3 nucleotides: TGTGCCAGCAGCTTAGCGTTCGCGGAGACCCAGTACTTC. Translation gives CASSLAFAETQYF.

The CDR3 sequence is CASSMGTDGGELFF. The CDR3 coding sequence is TGTGCCAGTAGTATGGGGACAGATGGCGGGGAGCTGTTTTTT. V is TRBV19 and J is TRBJ2-2, with 7 nucleotides matching TRBD1. Germline values: CDR1 LNHDA, CDR2 SQIVND (reference sequence). CDR3 length: 14 amino acids. Trimming at V came to 3 bases and at J to 7 bases, leaving 5 bases not matched to a gene.

The chain recombines TRBV5-1 with TRBJ1-4; TRBD1 matches at 12 bases. V dropped 1 base and J dropped 6; count of bases not matched to a gene: 4. CDR1 is SGHRS, CDR2 YFSETQ, per germline. The CDR3 covers 16 residues. DNA of the CDR3: TGCGCCAGCAGCTTGTTAGGGGACAGGGGGCATGAAAAACTGTTTTTT. Its protein is CASSLLGDRGHEKLFF. The full variable domain, completed using reference TRBV5-1 and TRBJ1-4, is KAGVTQTPRYLIKTRGQQVTLSCSPISGHRSVSWYQQTPGQGLQFLFEYFSETQRNKGNFPGRFSGRQFSNSRSEMNVSTLELGDSALYLCASSLLGDRGHEKLFFGSGTQLSVL.

Comment on this clone: The same CDR3 can be traced to other DNA sequences in this sample. J is TRBJ2-3 and V is TRBV11-2, with D possibly matching TRBD1 (5 bases). The CDR3 is made up of 15 amino acids. Trimming took off 0 bases at V and 4 bases at J, with 11 bases between the two ends. Germline CDR1 and CDR2: SGHAT and FQNNGV. The CDR3 bases are TGTGCCAGCAGCTTAGAAGGGGCCGGCGCAGATACGCAGTATTTT. It is translated as CASSLEGAGADTQYF.

This clone was counted a few times. As DNA, the CDR3 is TGTGCCACCAGCACCTGGACAGGGGGTGTAGATACGCAGTATTTT. It encodes CATSTWTGGVDTQYF. The chain uses TRBV15 and TRBJ2-3, with 10 bases fitting TRBD1. The V gene end was trimmed by 4 bases and the J gene end by 5 bases; junction bases not matched to a gene: 6. CDR1 and CDR2 (germline): LNHNV, YYDKDF (reference sequence). CDR3 length: 15 amino acids.

This clone was observed a few times. CDR3 coding DNA: TGCAGCGCCGCGGACAGGGCGTCCCAGTACTTC. Translated, it gives CSAADRASQYF. This sequence joins TRBV29-1 and TRBJ2-5, with 8 bases aligning to TRBD1. CDR3 length equals 11 residues. Germline lookup yields CDR1 SQVTM and CDR2 ANQGSEA. V lost 7 bases, J lost 9 bases, and 7 bases stayed unmatched.

The CDR3 sequence is CASSLPTSGREQYF. CDR3 nucleotide sequence: TGTGCCAGCAGTTTACCCACCTCAGGCCGGGAGCAGTACTTC. The chain links TRBV28 to TRBJ2-7; D is uncertain. This CDR3 is 14 amino acids long. The germline V gene has CDR1 MDHEN and CDR2 SYDVKM. Trimming shortened V by 2 bases and J by 7 bases, and 15 bases separated the two germline ends.

This chain links TRBV5-5 with TRBJ2-7; D remains ambiguous. CDR3 length equals 13 residues. Germline loops: CDR1 SGHKS, CDR2 YYEKEE (reference sequence). Trimming removed 4 bases from V and 0 bases from J, with 8 bases in between. CDR3 coding DNA: TGTGCCAGCAGCCGAGATCTCTCCTACGAGCAGTACTTC. This encodes CASSRDLSYEQYF. The variable domain in full, completed from reference TRBV5-5 and TRBJ2-7, reads DAGVTQSPTHLIKTRGQQVTLRCSPISGHKSVSWYQQVLGQGPQFIFQYYEKEERGRGNFPDRFSARQFPNYSSELNVNALLLGDSALYLCASSRDLSYEQYFGPGTRLTVT.

The J gene is TRBJ2-5, the V gene TRBV29-1, with 7 bases lining up with TRBD1. The CDR3 is 13 amino acids. Per germline, CDR1 SQVTM and CDR2 ANQGSEA. V lost 7 bases and J lost 5; bases outside the gene matches: 10. In DNA, the CDR3 is TGCAGCGCCCCGACAGGGAATTCCGAGACCCAGTACTTC. Protein product: CSAPTGNSETQYF.

The chain links TRBV11-2 to TRBJ1-4; D ambiguous. Germline V gene data show CDR1 as SGHAT and CDR2 as FQNNGV. CDR3 size: 15 residues. Trimming cost V 5 bases and J 10 bases, with 20 bases left between them. The CDR3 bases are TGTGCCAGCAGCCCCATCCGGGTCGACTCGGGAAAACTGTTTTTT. Translation: CASSPIRVDSGKLFF. The full variable domain, with the rest looked up from reference TRBV11-2 and TRBJ1-4, is EAGVAQSPRYKIIEKRQSVAFWCNPISGHATLYWYQQILGQGPKLLIQFQNNGVVDDSQLPKDRFSAERLKGVDSTLKIQPAKLEDSAVYLCASSPIRVDSGKLFFGSGTQLSVL.